The 15 T cell receptor beta chains listed next were all sequenced from one sample in a study of blood T cells in healthy people across ages. Primed by a sample-barcoded 5' primer and a J-beta primer mix, a second PCR proceeded for about 6 to 11 cycles. TCRdb independently ran MiXCR on the 5' RACE reads; one entry per CDR3 protein. This table has around 780,000 distinct CDR3 sequences, 25% to 30% appearing once. These data are also associated with another study on T cells of mothers and their children.

Material for sequencing was blood. These receptors came from a boy under 18 in good health.

The V and J genes are TRBV20-1 and TRBJ2-1, with 8 bases aligning to TRBD2. This CDR3 is 14 amino acids long. The germline V gene encodes CDR1 DFQATT and CDR2 SNEGSKA (reference sequence). Trimming cost V 0 bases and J 3 bases; bases outside gene matches: 1. For the CDR3, the DNA is TGCAGTGCTAGAGATGCGGGAGGCTACAATGAGCAGTTCTTC. Its translation: CSARDAGGYNEQFF.

This clonotype was recorded a few times. The gene calls are TRBV6-5 and TRBJ1-2; 8 nucleotides agree with TRBD1. This CDR3 is built from 16 residues. V was pared by 1 base and J by 2 bases, with 6 bases of the junction left unmatched. CDR1 MNHEY and CDR2 SVGAGI come from the germline V gene. In DNA form, the CDR3 reads TGTGCCAGCAGTTACTGGCAGGGGGCACAAAACTATGGCTACACCTTC. Translation gives CASSYWQGAQNYGYTF.

This clonotype has a single count. The chain links TRBV5-1 to TRBJ2-5, with a weak D call TRBD2 (5 bases). Germline assignment: CDR1 SGHRS and CDR2 YFSETQ. V was cut by 7 bases and J by 2 bases, with 15 bases left in between. CDR3 size: 14 residues. CDR3 sequence: CASGTGELQETQYF. The CDR3 bases are TGCGCCAGCGGCACCGGGGAGTTGCAAGAGACCCAGTACTTC.

Ten or more counts support this clonotype. This chain links TRBV9 with TRBJ2-5; D tentatively reads TRBD1 or TRBD2 (6 bases each). The CDR3 spans 16 residues. Trimming took 2 bases from V and 5 from J, leaving 19 bases between them. Looked up from germline, CDR1 is SGDLS and CDR2 is YYNGEE. The CDR3 DNA follows: TGTGCCAGCAGCGTCCTACAGGGAGGCGTCCAGGAGACCCAGTACTTC. Amino acid sequence: CASSVLQGGVQETQYF.

This clonotype was observed a few times. The chain joins TRBV5-5 to TRBJ2-3; the D is unclear. Germline V lookup: CDR1 SGHKS, CDR2 YYEKEE (reference sequence). This CDR3 comprises 12 residues. Trimming removed 4 bases at V and 3 bases at J, with 6 bases between. The CDR3 region has the DNA TGTGCCAGCAGCCGCGTGACAGATACGCAGTATTTT. Translation: CASSRVTDTQYF.

This clonotype showed up just a few times. V is TRBV6-2 or TRBV6-3 and J is TRBJ2-6; D remains ambiguous. With 2 bases removed from V and 4 bases from J, the gap between germline ends came to 9 bases. This CDR3 region has 15 residues. Per germline, CDR1 MNHEY and CDR2 SVGEGT. CDR3 residues: CASSYHLGGANVLTF. In DNA, the CDR3 is TGTGCCAGCAGTTACCACCTCGGAGGGGCCAACGTCCTGACTTTC.

This rearrangement joins TRBV5-4 to TRBJ2-4; 7 bases map to TRBD1. The CDR3 runs to 15 residues. With V trimmed by 5 bases and J by 2 bases, 7 bases remained unmatched. Per germline, CDR1 SGHNT and CDR2 YYREEE (reference sequence). CDR3 region: CASRPEQGTKNIQYF. The CDR3 DNA sequence: TGTGCCAGCAGGCCGGAACAGGGGACCAAAAACATTCAGTACTTC.

The chain carries TRBV7-2 and TRBJ2-1; no definite D call. Germline V gene sequence: CDR1 SGHTA, CDR2 FQGNSA. The length of the CDR3 is 15 residues. The V end was cut by 3 bases, the J end by 8 bases, with 17 bases between. Here the CDR3 DNA reads TGTGCCAGCAGCTTCTTCGTCAAGCGTCCGGATGAGCAGTTCTTC. Translation: CASSFFVKRPDEQFF.

The V call is TRBV29-1, the J call TRBJ2-5, with D possibly TRBD1 on 6 matching bases. V was shortened by 4 bases and J by 4 bases, with 10 bases between the two germline ends. The CDR3 sequence is 12 residues long. Germline V gives CDR1 SQVTM, CDR2 ANQGSEA. The CDR3 DNA reads TGCAGCGTTGGGGCCAGGGGAGAGACCCAGTACTTC. This codes for CSVGARGETQYF.

In its sample, this clonotype was seen a few times. The V and J genes are TRBV20-1 and TRBJ2-3, with D tentatively TRBD2 (6 bases). CDR1 and CDR2 from the germline V gene are DFQATT and SNEGSKA (reference sequence). The CDR3 has 14 amino acids. The V end lost 6 bases, the J end lost 1 base, and 14 bases lay between the germline ends. CDR3 sequence reads: CSANWERGTDTQYF. The CDR3 nucleotides read TGCAGTGCCAATTGGGAGCGGGGCACAGATACGCAGTATTTT.

The genes are TRBV3-1 and TRBJ2-5, with 12 bases identical to TRBD2. Germline CDR1 reads LGHDT; CDR2 reads YNNKEL (reference sequence). V was pared by 5 bases and J by 2 bases, with 6 bases of the junction left unmatched. The CDR3 length is 16 residues. The CDR3 spells CASSIRTSGAQETQYF. The CDR3, as DNA: TGTGCCAGCAGCATTCGGACTAGCGGGGCGCAAGAGACCCAGTACTTC.

The rearrangement uses TRBV2 and TRBJ1-4; 8 positions agree with TRBD1. This CDR3 spans 13 amino acids. V lost 8 bases and J lost 8; bases outside the gene matches: 7. Germline loops: CDR1 SNHLY, CDR2 FYNNEI. The chain's CDR3 is CASDDRGREKLFF. In DNA form, the CDR3 reads TGTGCCAGCGATGACAGGGGTAGGGAAAAACTGTTTTTT.

This clonotype was seen a handful of times. This chain joins TRBV11-2 and TRBJ1-6; 7 bases line up with TRBD1. The germline CDR1 and CDR2 sequences are SGHAT and FQNNGV. The V gene end was trimmed by 3 bases and the J gene end by 14 bases; junction bases not matched to a gene: 4. The CDR3 is made up of 12 amino acids. The CDR3 loop reads CASSFGDRALHF. CDR3 bases: TGTGCCAGCAGCTTCGGGGACAGAGCCCTCCACTTT.

This clonotype was seen more than once but under ten times. The chain joins TRBV28 to TRBJ2-5, with D uncertain. The J call may be in error: the DNA end matches TRBJ2-7 better. From germline, CDR1 is MDHEN and CDR2 SYDVKM. CDR3 length: 11 residues. In DNA form, the CDR3 reads TGTGCCAGCAGTGCTAGGGTCGAGCAGTACTTC. Translated: CASSARVEQYF.

Here the CDR3 reads CASSSQPLAGYEQYF. DNA for the CDR3: TGTGCCAGCAGCTCACAACCGCTAGCGGGGTACGAGCAGTACTTC. The chain recombines TRBV7-2 with TRBJ2-7; 9 bases line up with TRBD2. This CDR3 comprises 15 residues. J was trimmed by 4 bases and V by 4 bases; bases with no gene match: 8. CDR1 and CDR2 from the germline V gene are SGHTA and FQGNSA.